This passage covers 3 T cell receptor beta chains from one sample sequenced in a study of T cells in Graves' hyperthyroidism and ophthalmopathy. RNA transcripts yielded amplified TCR beta CDR3 regions. First-round RT-PCR of the TCR CDR3 relied on the HTBI primer set. MiXCR, run by TCRdb on the multiplex PCR reads, gives a single entry per CDR3 protein. The profile covers hundreds of thousands of distinct CDR3 sequences, with more than 15% appearing a single time and more than 3% taken by the ten largest. Sequencing was done on a sample of blood. These receptors were obtained from a woman aged 35 to 49 with Graves' ophthalmopathy.

This clonotype was recorded many times. The J gene is TRBJ2-1, the V gene TRBV27; 8 bases map to TRBD2. Germline-derived CDR1 and CDR2 are MNHEY and SMNVEV (reference sequence). V shed 3 bases and J 7 bases; nucleotides not matched to a gene: 5. The CDR3 runs 14 residues. The CDR3 loop reads CASSLAGRGNEQFF. CDR3 sequence (DNA): TGTGCCAGCAGTTTGGCCGGGAGGGGGAATGAGCAGTTCTTC.

This clonotype has ten or more counts. The rearrangement joins TRBV3-1 to TRBJ2-7; D uncertain. This CDR3 contains 13 residues. V shed 2 bases and J shed 6 bases, with 11 bases lying between them. The germline V gene encodes CDR1 LGHDT and CDR2 YNNKEL (reference sequence). The CDR3 loop reads CASSQRLWVEQYF. The CDR3 coding sequence is TGTGCCAGCAGCCAACGTCTGTGGGTCGAGCAGTACTTC.

The sample holds many counts of this clonotype. J is TRBJ2-7 and V is TRBV5-1, with D perhaps TRBD1 (6 bases). The V end lost 1 base, the J end lost 0 bases, and 14 bases lay between the germline ends. Germline lookup yields CDR1 SGHRS and CDR2 YFSETQ. The CDR3 runs 16 residues. The CDR3, as DNA: TGCGCCAGCAGCTTGACGGGACAAGGAGCCTCCTACGAGCAGTACTTC. Translated: CASSLTGQGASYEQYF. Full variable domain (remainder filled in from reference TRBV5-1 and TRBJ2-7): KAGVTQTPRYLIKTRGQQVTLSCSPISGHRSVSWYQQTPGQGLQFLFEYFSETQRNKGNFPGRFSGRQFSNSRSEMNVSTLELGDSALYLCASSLTGQGASYEQYFGPGTRLTVT.